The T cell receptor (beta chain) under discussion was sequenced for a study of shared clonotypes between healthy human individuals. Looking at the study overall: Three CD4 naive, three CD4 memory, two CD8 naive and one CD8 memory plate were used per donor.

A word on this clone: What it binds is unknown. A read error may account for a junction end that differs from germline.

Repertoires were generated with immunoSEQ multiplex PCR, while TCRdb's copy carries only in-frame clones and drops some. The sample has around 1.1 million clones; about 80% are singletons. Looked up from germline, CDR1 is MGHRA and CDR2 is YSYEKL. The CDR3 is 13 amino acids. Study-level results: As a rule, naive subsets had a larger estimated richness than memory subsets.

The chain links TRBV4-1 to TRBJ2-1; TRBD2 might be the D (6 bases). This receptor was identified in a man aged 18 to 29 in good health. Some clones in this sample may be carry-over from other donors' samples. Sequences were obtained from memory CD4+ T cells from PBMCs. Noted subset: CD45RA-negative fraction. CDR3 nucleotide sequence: TGCGCCAGCAGCCGGGACTCCCACAATGAGCAGTTCTTC. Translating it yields CASSRDSHNEQFF.